This T cell receptor beta chain is from a study of vaccination and CD4 T cells after COVID-19. Background on the study: Post-vaccine sampling followed dose two by a median roughly 70 days (range 14 to 241).

Stated treatment: approximately 10-day PBMC culture with coronavirus spike peptide pools or control peptides (ViraFEST assay). ViraFEST expanded antigen-specific T cells with peptide pools, then sequenced TCRs. Peptide pools at 8.5 to 10 ug/ml, together with around 10 IU/ml IL-2, were added to cultures of some 2.2 million PBMCs per well. Oncomine TCR Beta short-read sequencing was applied to DNA from cultured CD4+ T cells. TCRdb recomputed calls from the PCR reads with MiXCR, one row per CDR3 protein. Here the sample spans tens of thousands of distinct CDR3 sequences, 60% being singletons. On this clonotype: Its antigen remains unknown.

The length of the CDR3 is 15 residues. The V gene's germline CDR1 is LGHNA and CDR2 YNFKEQ. Trimming cost V 3 bases and J 4 bases, with 12 bases left between them. The input for sequencing was CD4+ T cells from blood, cultured in vitro, taken after SARS-CoV-2 vaccination. The sequence derives from a human donor who received a COVID-19 vaccine. This chain connects TRBV4-2 to TRBJ1-4; D uncertain. The CDR3 region has the DNA TGTGCCAGCAGCCATGAGACTGAGAGTAATGAAAAACTGTTTTTT. Its protein is CASSHETESNEKLFF.